The clone carrying this TCR beta chain was recorded a few times. Its antigen is still unknown. This record comes from a study of PD-1 blockade in classical Hodgkin lymphoma. Study-level points and caveats: Reported findings placed baseline TCR diversity lower in newly diagnosed patients (compared with healthy donors). Some patients started nivolumab under 1 year after ASCT, and they were excluded.

TCRdb's table, derived via immunoSEQ multiplex PCR, lists solely in-frame clones and lacks some. The table shows 35,000 to 55,000 clones, with around 72% occurring only once. The patients all showed relapse after autologous stem cell transplantation, while their brentuximab vedotin exposure varied. Relapsed/refractory classical Hodgkin lymphoma patients had complete, partial or progressive responses. Germline CDR1 reads SQVTM; CDR2 reads ANQGSEA. The CDR3 has 14 amino acids. Trimming cost V 7 bases and J 5 bases; bases outside gene matches: 10. The chain recombines TRBV29-1 with TRBJ2-7; 11 bases agree with TRBD2. This receptor was taken from a human donor with classical Hodgkin lymphoma. Sequences were derived from peripheral blood mononuclear cells (PBMCs), sampled before the second cycle of nivolumab. The DNA of the CDR3 is TGCAGCGCCGAACTAGCGGGGGACCGTCACGAGCAGTACTTC. Its translation is CSAELAGDRHEQYF.